This T cell receptor beta chain was obtained from a study of CD8 T cells in ankylosing spondylitis. Germline-derived CDR1 and CDR2 are DFQATT and SNEGSKA (reference sequence). V shed 0 bases and J 7 bases; nucleotides not matched to a gene: 20. The CDR3 runs 18 residues. This clonotype occurred a few times. Making use of molecular barcodes, quantitative 5'-RACE generated TCR beta libraries. TCRdb re-derived calls from the 5' RACE reads in MiXCR, one entry per CDR3 protein. The sample includes 200,000 to 250,000 distinct CDR3 sequences, roughly 25% of them seen just once. The chain employs TRBV20-1 and TRBJ2-7; 8 bases match TRBD2. The receptor comes from a male donor with ankylosing spondylitis or in good health (not recorded which). The sequenced sample was blood, either unsorted or a sorted T cell fraction (not recorded which). In nucleotides, the CDR3 is TGCAGTGCTAGAGAGGGGGACATCTCGAAAGCGGGAGTGGTAGAGCAGTACTTC. Translation: CSAREGDISKAGVVEQYF.